This T cell receptor beta chain was recorded in a study of beta chain features in type 1 diabetes. Study-level results: The naive, central memory and Treg TCRB repertoires of patients appeared to be more similar to one another than those of healthy donors. Type 1 diabetes patients had TCRB CDR3s that were shorter (moderately but significantly so) in all four CD4+ subsets.

One heparinised blood draw averaging roughly 120 mL was given by each donor. TCRB transcripts that were expressed got sequenced, as all of the isolated RNA had been reverse transcribed. Sequencing of naive, central memory and regulatory T cell samples gave an average of about 3.57 million reads. Data came from immunoSEQ multiplex PCR; TCRdb stores just in-frame clones and leaves some out. Of under 150,000 clones listed, 40% to 60% are singletons. This CDR3 is built from 16 residues. V lost 3 bases and J lost 4, with 15 bases in between. CDR1 is LNHDA and CDR2 is SQIVND in the germline V gene (reference sequence). This clone was seen only a few times. The antigen is unknown.

The origin of this receptor is a man aged 18 to 30 in good health. Sequencing input: Tregs from blood. The chain uses TRBV19 and TRBJ2-2; the D gene is possibly TRBD1 (6 bases). CDR3 DNA sequence: TGTGCCAGTAGTATCTACAGGGCATCGAGCACCGGGGAGCTGTTTTTT. Its protein is CASSIYRASSTGELFF.